The clone carrying this T cell receptor beta chain was recorded many times. The target antigen is unknown. These data are taken from a study of T cells after yellow fever vaccination. Findings of the study overall: Abundant bulk-population clonotypes could contaminate the FACS-sorted repertoires.

TCRdb reprocessed the 5' RACE reads via MiXCR and lists one record per CDR3 protein. The sample contains some 300,000 distinct CDR3 sequences, 9.5% to 12% of which appear only once. Sequenced material: CD4+ T cells sorted from PBMCs, taken 45 days after the yellow fever booster vaccination. The TCR sequence derives from a man younger than 35 who received the YFV17D yellow fever vaccine.

The CDR3 loop is CASSLRGFTDTQYF. CDR3 DNA: TGTGCCAGCAGTCTTAGGGGGTTCACAGATACGCAGTATTTT. V is TRBV3-1 and J is TRBJ2-3, with a weak D call TRBD1 (6 bases). Germline V CDR1 and CDR2: LGHDT, YNNKEL (reference sequence). This CDR3 contains 14 residues. Trimming left V 6 bases short and J 2 bases short, with 12 bases between.